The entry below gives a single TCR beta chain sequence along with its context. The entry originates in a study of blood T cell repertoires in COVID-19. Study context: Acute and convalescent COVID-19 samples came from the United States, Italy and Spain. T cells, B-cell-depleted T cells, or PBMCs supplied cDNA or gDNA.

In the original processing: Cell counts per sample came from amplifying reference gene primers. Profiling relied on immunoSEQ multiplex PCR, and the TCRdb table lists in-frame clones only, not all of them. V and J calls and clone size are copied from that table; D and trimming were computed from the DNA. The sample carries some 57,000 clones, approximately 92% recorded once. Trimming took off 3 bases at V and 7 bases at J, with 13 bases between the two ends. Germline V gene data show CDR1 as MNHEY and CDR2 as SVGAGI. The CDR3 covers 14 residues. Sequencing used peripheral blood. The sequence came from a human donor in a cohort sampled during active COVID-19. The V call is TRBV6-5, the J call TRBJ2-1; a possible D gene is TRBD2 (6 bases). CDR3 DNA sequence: TGTGCCAGCAGTTATCGGGCGGGGCTAAATGAGCAGTTCTTC. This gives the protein CASSYRAGLNEQFF.